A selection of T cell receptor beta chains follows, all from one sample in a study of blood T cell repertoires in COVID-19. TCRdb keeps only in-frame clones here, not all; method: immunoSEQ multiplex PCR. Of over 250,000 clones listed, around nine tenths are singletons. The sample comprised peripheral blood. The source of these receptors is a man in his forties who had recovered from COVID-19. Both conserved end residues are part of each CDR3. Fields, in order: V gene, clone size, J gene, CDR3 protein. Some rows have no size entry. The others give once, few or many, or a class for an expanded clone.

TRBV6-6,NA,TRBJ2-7,CASSSPSGRSNEQYF
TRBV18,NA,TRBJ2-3,CASSPGPQPGGTDTQYF
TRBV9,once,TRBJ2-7,CASSVGGIHFEQYF
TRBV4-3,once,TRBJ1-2,CASSPTYLLTTHGYTF
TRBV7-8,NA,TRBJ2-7,CASSWSAGSYEQYF
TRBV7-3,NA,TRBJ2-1,CASSFTGTSVSNEQFF
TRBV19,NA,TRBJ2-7,CASSRGQSYEQYF
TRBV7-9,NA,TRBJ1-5,CASSLSGAGNQPQHF
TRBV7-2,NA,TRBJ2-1,CASSLLAEQFF
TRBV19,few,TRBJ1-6,CASSPTGMDSPLHF
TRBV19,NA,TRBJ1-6,CASGIPGQQNSPLHF
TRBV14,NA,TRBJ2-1,CASSQDRGTSGINEQFF
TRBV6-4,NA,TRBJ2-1,CASSIRSGTYNEQFF
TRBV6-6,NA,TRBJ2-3,CASSFLGTKSTDTQYF
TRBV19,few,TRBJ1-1,CASSLDRVVTEAFF
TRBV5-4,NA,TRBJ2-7,CASSPGGGAYEQYF
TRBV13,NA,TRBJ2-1,CASSPTDTYNEQFF
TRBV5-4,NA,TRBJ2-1,CASSLGSGGHNEQFF
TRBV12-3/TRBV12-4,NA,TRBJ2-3,CASSLRLADTQYF
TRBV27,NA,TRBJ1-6,CASRPNGQNSPLHF
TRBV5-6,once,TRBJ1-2,CASSWGGIGYLNYGYTF
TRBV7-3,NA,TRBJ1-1,CASSAYGQGAIRNTEAFF
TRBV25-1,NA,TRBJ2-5,CASRKSGRGSETQYF
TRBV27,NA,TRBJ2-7,CASSLAGKAEQYF
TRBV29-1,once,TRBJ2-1,CSARDRGLYNEQFF
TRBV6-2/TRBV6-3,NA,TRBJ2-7,CASSTGQVYEQYF
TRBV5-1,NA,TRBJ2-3,CASSTGLAGGWTDTQYF
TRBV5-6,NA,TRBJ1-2,CASSSIDSVAVGYTF
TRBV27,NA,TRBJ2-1,CASSLAGNNEQFF
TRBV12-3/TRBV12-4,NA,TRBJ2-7,CASNLQGYEQYF
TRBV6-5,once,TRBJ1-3,CASSYSGARYTIYF
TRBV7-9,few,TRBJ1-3,CASRGFTGAGNTIYF
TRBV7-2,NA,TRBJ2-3,CASSSVAGGSRDTQYF
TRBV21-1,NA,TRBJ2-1,CASPLAGGRDYEQFF
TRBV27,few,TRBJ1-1,CASSYYGTGGEAFF
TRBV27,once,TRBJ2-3,CASSLTPIGGDTQYF
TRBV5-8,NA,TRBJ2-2,CASSAVRGNTGELFF
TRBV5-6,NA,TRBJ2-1,CASSPPGLAVGGQFF
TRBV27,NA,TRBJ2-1,CASRRSLNEQFF
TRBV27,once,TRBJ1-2,CASSPGGGYTF
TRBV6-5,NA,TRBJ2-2,CASSYKGLPGTGELFF